Below are 17 T cell receptor beta chains sequenced from a single sample in a study of shared clonotypes between healthy human individuals. The data were produced by immunoSEQ multiplex PCR, yet TCRdb's version contains in-frame clones alone and is incomplete. The sample holds about 2.3 million clones, more than 85% seen once. What was sequenced was naive CD4+ T cells from PBMCs. Indicated subset: CD45RA+ positively selected. These receptors came from a young man in good health. Some clones in this sample may be carry-over from other donors' samples.

V and J are TRBV7-2 and TRBJ2-7; either TRBD1 or TRBD2 may fit D (6 bases each). Trimming left V 5 bases short and J 5 bases short, with 16 bases between. In germline, CDR1 is SGHTA, CDR2 FQGNSA. The CDR3 totals 14 residues. The CDR3 nucleotides read TGTGCCAGCAGCCGAGGGGGGCTTACCCACGAGCAGTACTTC. Translating gives CASSRGGLTHEQYF.

In this sample, this clone turned up a few times. The chain joins TRBV9 to TRBJ1-1; TRBD1 might be the D (5 bases). V was pared by 1 base and J by 3 bases, with 10 bases between. Germline CDR1 SGDLS, CDR2 YYNGEE. The length of the CDR3 is 14 residues. CDR3 nucleotides: TGTGCCAGCAGCGTAACCGGGGGATACACTGAAGCTTTCTTT. The encoded protein is CASSVTGGYTEAFF. Full variable domain (outside the CDR3, taken from reference TRBV9 and TRBJ1-1): DSGVTQTPKHLITATGQRVTLRCSPRSGDLSVYWYQQSLDQGLQFLIQYYNGEERAKGNILERFSAQQFPDLHSELNLSSLELGDSALYFCASSVTGGYTEAFFGQGTRLTVV.

This chain joins TRBV19 and TRBJ1-5; no clear D gene. The V and J ends lost 9 bases and 6 bases respectively, with 15 bases between them. The CDR3 is 13 amino acids. The germline CDR1 and CDR2 sequences are LNHDA and SQIVND (reference sequence). Here the CDR3 DNA reads TGTGCCAGCAGTTCGGTTGGGAGTCAGCCCCAGCATTTT. This codes for CASSSVGSQPQHF.

This chain uses TRBV7-9 with TRBJ2-7, with 9 bases identical to TRBD1. The germline V gene has CDR1 SEHNR and CDR2 FQNEAQ (reference sequence). This CDR3 contains 14 residues. The trim removed 5 bases at V and 2 bases at J, leaving 4 bases unmatched. The CDR3 loop is CASSRGQGAYEQYF. The CDR3 DNA sequence: TGTGCCAGCAGCCGGGGACAGGGTGCCTACGAGCAGTACTTC.

A single count supports this clone. CDR3 DNA: TGCGCCAGCAGCTTCCGGGACGCTCGCTCCTACGAGCAGTACTTC. Its translation: CASSFRDARSYEQYF. V usage is TRBV5-1 and J usage is TRBJ2-7; D may be TRBD1 or TRBD2 (5 bases each). V lost 2 bases and J 0 bases, leaving 12 bases between the germline ends. The CDR3 has 15 amino acids. Germline V gene lookup returns CDR1 SGHRS and CDR2 YFSETQ. Full variable domain (rest looked up from reference TRBV5-1 and TRBJ2-7): KAGVTQTPRYLIKTRGQQVTLSCSPISGHRSVSWYQQTPGQGLQFLFEYFSETQRNKGNFPGRFSGRQFSNSRSEMNVSTLELGDSALYLCASSFRDARSYEQYFGPGTRLTVT.

The table lists this clone with a few counts. The same CDR3 also results from other DNA sequences found in this sample. The rearrangement joins TRBV7-6 to TRBJ1-2; 7 bases map to TRBD1. With 2 bases clipped from V and 7 bases from J, the junction kept 1 base outside the gene matches. The CDR3 totals 12 residues. In germline, CDR1 is SGHVS, CDR2 FNYEAQ. The CDR3 DNA follows: TGTGCCAGCAGCTTACAGGGGGTTGGCTACACCTTC. Translating it yields CASSLQGVGYTF. Full variable domain (rest looked up from reference TRBV7-6 and TRBJ1-2): GAGVSQSPRYKVTKRGQDVALRCDPISGHVSLYWYRQALGQGPEFLTYFNYEAQQDKSGLPNDRFSAERPEGSISTLTIQRTEQRDSAMYRCASSLQGVGYTFGSGTRLTVV.

V gene TRBV29-1 combines with J gene TRBJ1-1, with D unclear. This CDR3 has 13 amino acids. V gave up 5 bases and J gave up 0 bases, with 10 bases separating them. Germline values: CDR1 SQVTM, CDR2 ANQGSEA. This CDR3 reads CSVSQVLNTEAFF. CDR3 nucleotides: TGCAGCGTTAGTCAGGTTCTGAACACTGAAGCTTTCTTT.

The chain employs TRBV18 and TRBJ1-5; no definite D call. The CDR3 sequence is 15 residues long. CDR1 is KGHSH, CDR2 LQKENI, per germline. V was shortened by 4 bases and J by 0 bases, with 10 bases between the two germline ends. CDR3 coding DNA: TGTGCCAGCTCACAGTTCGGCGGTAGCAATCAGCCCCAGCATTTT. Amino acid sequence: CASSQFGGSNQPQHF. Combining the CDR3 with reference TRBV18 and TRBJ1-5 gives the whole variable domain NAGVMQNPRHLVRRRGQEARLRCSPMKGHSHVYWYRQLPEEGLKFMVYLQKENIIDESGMPKERFSAEFPKEGPSILRIQQVVRGDSAAYFCASSQFGGSNQPQHFGDGTRLSIL.

V usage is TRBV7-9 and J usage is TRBJ1-4; D not certain. V shed 5 bases and J shed 7 bases, with 17 bases lying between them. The CDR3 is 15 amino acids. Per germline, CDR1 SEHNR and CDR2 FQNEAQ (reference sequence). CDR3 nucleotide sequence: TGTGCCAGCAGCCTCCCGGGAAGCTTAAGTGAAAAACTGTTTTTT. Translation gives CASSLPGSLSEKLFF.

V is TRBV19 and J is TRBJ1-5; the D gene is possibly TRBD1 (6 bases). Trimming took 7 bases from V and 4 from J, leaving 23 bases between them. Germline lookup yields CDR1 LNHDA and CDR2 SQIVND (reference sequence). This CDR3 region has 17 residues. In DNA, the CDR3 is TGTGCCAGTACCCCCGGTAGAGGGGGTGTAAGGAATCAGCCCCAGCATTTT. Amino acids: CASTPGRGGVRNQPQHF.

This chain uses TRBV7-3 with TRBJ2-3; D is unresolved. The CDR3 covers 13 residues. CDR1 is SGHTA and CDR2 is FQGTGA in the germline V gene. V lost 1 base, J lost 2 bases, and 4 bases lay in between. The CDR3 sequence is CASSLIPTDTQYF. CDR3 bases: TGTGCCAGCAGCTTAATCCCCACAGATACGCAGTATTTT.

The chain couples TRBV25-1 to TRBJ1-2; TRBD1 is a possible D gene (6 bases). The V end lost 5 bases, the J end lost 4 bases, and 14 bases lay between the germline ends. The CDR3 runs 14 residues. Germline V gene data show CDR1 as MGHDK and CDR2 as SYGVNS. The CDR3 protein is CASSPPGRGYGYTF. In nucleotides, the CDR3 is TGTGCCAGCAGTCCCCCGGGCAGGGGCTATGGCTACACCTTC.

V gene TRBV7-6 combines with J gene TRBJ2-6; TRBD1 agrees at 12 bases. V shed 5 bases and J 3 bases; nucleotides not matched to a gene: 14. This CDR3 contains 20 residues. CDR1 and CDR2 (germline): SGHVS, FNYEAQ. The CDR3 nucleotides are TGTGCCAGCAGCCGATATATAACGGGACAGGGGGCGGGTGGGGCCAACGTCCTGACTTTC. The encoded protein is CASSRYITGQGAGGANVLTF.

This clone came up once. This chain uses TRBV6-5 with TRBJ2-1; TRBD1 agrees at 10 bases. Per the germline V gene, CDR1 is MNHEY and CDR2 is SVGAGI. The CDR3 consists of 16 residues. V lost 4 bases, J lost 7 bases, and 10 bases stayed unmatched. The CDR3 nucleotides read TGTGCCAGCAGTTGGGCTGGACAGGGGGGAAGGAATGAGCAGTTCTTC. It is translated as CASSWAGQGGRNEQFF.

V and J are TRBV28 and TRBJ1-3; tentatively, D is TRBD1 (5 bases). CDR1 is MDHEN, CDR2 SYDVKM, per germline. The CDR3 totals 16 residues. With 4 bases removed from V and 0 bases from J, the gap between germline ends came to 13 bases. CDR3 sequence (DNA): TGTGCCAGCAGTTCCTTTCGGGGGGGCTCTGGAAACACCATATATTTT. Amino acid sequence: CASSSFRGGSGNTIYF.

This clone was found once. This rearrangement joins TRBV27 to TRBJ2-1, with D hard to call. The CDR3 totals 15 residues. CDR1 MNHEY and CDR2 SMNVEV come from the germline V gene (reference sequence). Trimming shortened V by 2 bases and J by 6 bases, and 14 bases separated the two germline ends. The CDR3 nucleotides are TGTGCCAGCAGTTTAATACGAACTTCGCGCAATGAGCAGTTCTTC. It yields the protein CASSLIRTSRNEQFF.

This chain connects TRBV28 to TRBJ2-2; 13 nucleotides match TRBD2. The CDR3 covers 18 residues. V gave up 8 bases and J gave up 2 bases; unmatched junction bases: 11. Germline CDR1 MDHEN, CDR2 SYDVKM. CDR3 in DNA: TGTGCCAGCCTCATAGGAGGGACTAGCGGGATCAACACCGGGGAGCTGTTTTTT. Protein product: CASLIGGTSGINTGELFF. Complete variable domain (other parts from reference TRBV28 and TRBJ2-2): DVKVTQSSRYLVKRTGEKVFLECVQDMDHENMFWYRQDPGLGLRLIYFSYDVKMKEKGDIPEGYSVSREKKERFSLILESASTNQTSMYLCASLIGGTSGINTGELFFGEGSRLTVL.